These 8 T cell receptor beta chains share one sample of origin, sequenced in a study of cytomegalovirus exposure and HLA in healthy donors. 60 Vbeta and 13 Jbeta primers were used in PCR. The table came from immunoSEQ multiplex PCR; TCRdb's copy has only in-frame clones and leaves some out. The repertoire includes under 200,000 clones, about four fifths of them detected once, and 1% sits in the top ten. The sequenced sample was PBMCs. These receptors originate from a woman aged 50 to 60 in good health and CMV-seropositive.

This sequence joins TRBV29-1 and TRBJ1-2; no definite D call. This CDR3 is 11 amino acids long. The germline V gene has CDR1 SQVTM and CDR2 ANQGSEA. Trimming stripped 7 bases from V and 6 bases from J, with 12 bases between. The CDR3 is CSALGVDGYTF. In DNA, the CDR3 is TGCAGCGCCCTCGGGGTAGATGGCTACACCTTC.

This clone has a handful of counts. The chain links TRBV28 to TRBJ1-4, with 7 nucleotides matching TRBD1. Per the germline V gene, CDR1 is MDHEN and CDR2 is SYDVKM. V was pared by 5 bases and J by 7 bases, with 7 bases of the junction left unmatched. This CDR3 is 14 amino acids long. The CDR3 DNA follows: TGTGCCAGCAGTCAGCAGGGGGTATTTGAAAAACTGTTTTTT. Its translation is CASSQQGVFEKLFF.

This clone has more than one count but fewer than ten. This chain uses TRBV28 with TRBJ2-1; TRBD1 agrees at 8 bases. CDR3 length equals 15 residues. The V segment lost 3 bases and the J segment 10 bases; nucleotides outside the gene matches: 11. Germline assignment: CDR1 MDHEN and CDR2 SYDVKM. CDR3 residues: CASSLRGRGPSEQFF. The CDR3 DNA is TGTGCCAGCAGTTTGAGGGGCAGGGGGCCGTCCGAGCAGTTCTTC.

The CDR3 region has the DNA TGTGCCAGCAGCCGCACCACATACAGGGGGCTTAATCAGCCCCAGCATTTT. Its translation: CASSRTTYRGLNQPQHF. This rearrangement joins TRBV28 to TRBJ1-5, with TRBD1 matching 9 bases. V lost 6 bases, J lost 4 bases, and 13 bases stayed unmatched. The CDR3 totals 17 residues. Per the germline V gene, CDR1 is MDHEN and CDR2 is SYDVKM.

The chain combines TRBV7-9 with TRBJ1-1; TRBD1 is a possible D gene (5 bases). Germline-derived CDR1 and CDR2 are SEHNR and FQNEAQ (reference sequence). Trimming took off 2 bases at V and 4 bases at J, with 11 bases between the two ends. The CDR3 length is 14 residues. CDR3 nucleotides: TGTGCCAGCAGCTTACACCAGGGTCTCACTGAAGCTTTCTTT. As protein: CASSLHQGLTEAFF.

V and J are TRBV27 and TRBJ2-7, with D possibly matching TRBD2 (6 bases). Germline lookup yields CDR1 MNHEY and CDR2 SMNVEV (reference sequence). The CDR3 has 14 residues. Trimming pared 5 bases from V and 3 bases from J, leaving 14 bases between. The CDR3 protein is CASSPVGGFYEQYF. The CDR3 DNA sequence: TGTGCCAGCAGTCCCGTGGGGGGTTTCTACGAGCAGTACTTC.

This clone showed up just once. The rearrangement uses TRBV7-8 and TRBJ2-7; 8 bases are shared with TRBD1. The CDR3 runs 15 residues. V shed 5 bases, J shed 2 bases, and the junction held 8 bases outside the gene matches. Germline V lookup: CDR1 SGHVS, CDR2 FQNEAQ. The CDR3 DNA reads TGTGCCAGCAGCGTAAGCGGACAGGGTGCCTACGAGCAGTACTTC. Translation: CASSVSGQGAYEQYF.

This clone was counted only a few times. The rearrangement uses TRBV19 and TRBJ2-6; 7 bases line up with TRBD2. The CDR3 is 19 amino acids. CDR1 is LNHDA and CDR2 is SQIVND in the germline V gene (reference sequence). V lost 2 bases, J lost 1 base, and 11 bases stayed unmatched. CDR3 sequence: CASSILREDYSSGANVLTF. The CDR3, as DNA: TGTGCCAGTAGTATACTCCGGGAGGATTATTCGTCTGGGGCCAACGTCCTGACTTTC.